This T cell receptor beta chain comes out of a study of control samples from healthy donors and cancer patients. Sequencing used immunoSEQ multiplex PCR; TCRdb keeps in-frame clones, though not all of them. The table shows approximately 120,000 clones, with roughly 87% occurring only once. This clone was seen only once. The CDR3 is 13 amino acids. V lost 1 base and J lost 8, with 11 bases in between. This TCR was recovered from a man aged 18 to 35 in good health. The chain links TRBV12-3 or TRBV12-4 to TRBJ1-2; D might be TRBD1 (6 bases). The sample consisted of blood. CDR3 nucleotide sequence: TGTGCCAGCAGTTTAGACAGGGTGATAGGCTACACCTTC. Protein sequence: CASSLDRVIGYTF.